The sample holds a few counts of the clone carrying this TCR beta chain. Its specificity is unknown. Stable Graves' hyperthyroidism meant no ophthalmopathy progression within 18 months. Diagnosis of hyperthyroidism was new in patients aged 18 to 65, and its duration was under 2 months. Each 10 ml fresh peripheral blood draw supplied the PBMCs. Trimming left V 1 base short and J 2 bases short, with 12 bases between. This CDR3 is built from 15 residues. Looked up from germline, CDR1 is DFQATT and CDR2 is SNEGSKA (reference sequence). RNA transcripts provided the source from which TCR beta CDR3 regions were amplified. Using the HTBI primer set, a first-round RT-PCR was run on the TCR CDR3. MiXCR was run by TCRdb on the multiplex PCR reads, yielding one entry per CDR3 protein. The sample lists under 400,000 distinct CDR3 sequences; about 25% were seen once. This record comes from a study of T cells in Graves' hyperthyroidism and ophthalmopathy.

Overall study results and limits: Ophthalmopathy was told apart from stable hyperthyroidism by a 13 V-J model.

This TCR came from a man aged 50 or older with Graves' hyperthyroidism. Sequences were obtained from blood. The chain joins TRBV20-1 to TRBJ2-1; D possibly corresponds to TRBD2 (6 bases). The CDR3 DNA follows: TGCAGTGCTAGAGTTGGCGGGACCCCCTACAATGAGCAGTTCTTC. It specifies CSARVGGTPYNEQFF.